This T cell receptor (beta chain) was identified in a study of PD-L1 blockade in urothelial cancer (dated by TCRdb to about 2017). At the level of the whole study: All patients started therapy around 2014 and received atezolizumab 1,200 mg intravenously every 3 weeks. About 90% of the 29 patients were identified as males with urothelial cancer of bladder origin, and a prior smoking history was reported by 18 of 29 patients. Patients had an ECOG performance status of 0 or 1 and had received between 0 and 3 prior chemotherapy regimens. Blood samples were analyzed 3 weeks after the start of treatment (second dose) and 6 weeks after the start of treatment. A median of 141,255 T cells and roughly 80,000 unique TCRs was obtained from blood samples, and a median clonality of 0.080 was observed. The study, an exploratory multi-omic analysis, examined somatic, immune and clinical correlates of response to PD-L1 blockade with atezolizumab in urothelial cancer. Pretreatment tumor samples, along with matched peripheral blood serially collected before and after atezolizumab treatment, were subjected to TCR sequencing. Progression-free survival longer than 6 months counted as durable clinical benefit, and TCR features were additionally tested against both progression-free and overall survival. In the same patients, pretreatment tumors underwent whole exome sequencing and RNA sequencing in addition to TCR sequencing. Nine patients achieved durable clinical benefit and some 20 did not. Pretreatment blood TCR-seq was available for under 35 patients, at least one posttreatment blood collection was obtained for around 24 patients, and tumor TCR-seq was available for around 24 patients.

The CDR1 and CDR2 encoded by the germline V gene are MNHEY and SVGAGI. Including the terminal cysteine and phenylalanine, the CDR3 comprises 13 residues. Just the 39-base CDR3 DNA is kept, in frame starting at base 1. The junction shows trimming of 0 bases on V and 3 bases on J, plus 6 bases between the germline ends. With regard to this clone: No cognate antigen has been identified for it. Per-nucleotide qualities are absent, and no much larger clonotype sits a single base away.

Synthetic TCR analog templates were spiked into each PCR so that absolute template abundance could be estimated from read counts. Using the immunoSEQ assay, TCRbeta CDR3 regions were amplified from genomic DNA with bias-controlled V and J gene primers. Sequencing of rearranged TCRbeta segments was done at approximately 20X coverage. Turning to the authors' computational methods: Clustering was used to correct sequencing errors, and CDR3s were annotated against IMGT to assign V, D and J genes. Downstream analyses used only productive TCRbeta rearrangements, leaving out any out-of-frame or stop-codon sequences. To compute clonality, Shannon entropy was normalized by the log of the number of unique productive sequences and then subtracted from one. Clones differing between time points or between blood and tumor were identified using Fisher's exact test with Benjamini-Hochberg correction, with an adjusted p below 0.01 applied as the threshold. TCRdb retrieved this table from immuneACCESS and kept in-frame rearrangements only. Not all clones are present; in checked studies, unresolved V genes account for under half, and no reason is known for the remainder. D and trimming were read from the DNA, whereas the V and J calls and clone size are those reported in that table. This sample comprises 80,000 to 130,000 clones, over 80% of them detected only once. The ten largest clones represent 0.75% to 0.95% of the sample.

The cohort included 29 patients with locally advanced or metastatic urothelial carcinoma who were treated at Memorial Sloan Kettering on a trial protocol. Peripheral blood mononuclear cells were collected from each patient pretreatment and during treatment, giving between 1 and 8 total time points per patient. The Qiagen DNeasy Blood extraction kit was used to purify genomic DNA from total PBMCs and tumor samples. PBMCs were collected pretreatment and during treatment, and were isolated and stored as previously described. What the study reported, not specific to this receptor: Because the sample size was small (n ≈ 27) and many exploratory analyses were performed, the results are intended to be hypothesis-generating. Among patients with durable benefit, tumor-associated TCR clones showed greater expansion in peripheral blood 3 weeks after treatment started (n ≈ 20, p = 0.022). A pretreatment peripheral blood TCR clonality below the median was linked to improved progression-free and overall survival.

The V and J segments used are TRBV6-5 and TRBJ2-7; no D segment can be confidently identified. The sequencing used PBMCs, collected around atezolizumab (anti-PD-L1) treatment. The TCR was taken from a woman over 75 with urothelial cancer. The CDR3 here reads CASSYSTYYEQYF. The sequenced DNA: TGTGCCAGCAGTTACTCCACATACTACGAGCAGTACTTC.